The TCR beta chain under discussion was sequenced for a study of T cells in Graves' hyperthyroidism and ophthalmopathy (dated by TCRdb to between 2018 and 2021). For the study in its entirety: TCR V-J signatures able to tell the groups apart were searched for in a discovery cohort of 90 to 100 patients, of whom over 40 had Graves' ophthalmopathy and about 60 had stable Graves' hyperthyroidism. Following sampling, methimazole starting at 30 mg daily was given to hyperthyroidism patients, and high-dose intravenous methylprednisolone was given to ophthalmopathy patients. The 100 discovery patients were randomly split 7:3 into training and test sets. In about 6 Graves' hyperthyroidism patients, the study also compared T-cell repertoires from thyroid tissue with T-cell repertoires from blood. According to the paper, TCR Vbeta CDR3 sequencing was carried out on 135 peripheral blood samples, which came from more than 40 ophthalmopathy, around 75 hyperthyroidism and roughly 17 progressor patients. Prospective prediction of ophthalmopathy was tested in an independent validation cohort of fewer than 20 hyperthyroidism patients and 17 patients who later progressed to ophthalmopathy.

Exclusion was applied to patients with uncontrolled infections, other autoimmune diseases, pregnancy or lactation. Diagnoses were established on the basis of clinical symptoms, serum thyroxine and TRAb, thyroid ultrasound, and orbital computed tomography. Trizol reagent was used to extract total RNA, and RNA quality was then checked on an Agilent 2100 Bioanalyzer. General findings and caveats noted by the study authors: Blood samples also contained most of the expanded thyroid clonotypes (frequency above 0.001), which suggests that blood repertoires may reflect thyroid immune responses. A model built on a 13 V-J signature distinguished ophthalmopathy from stable hyperthyroidism, reaching about 88% sensitivity and about 81% specificity in cross-validation and 80%/75% in testing. During validation, the model predicted progression to ophthalmopathy a median of roughly 7.1 months ahead of onset, with around 71% sensitivity and about 75% specificity. Sample size was not statistically predetermined, and blinding of investigators to group allocation was not performed.

Based on the germline V gene, the CDR1 and CDR2 sequences are SNHLY and FYNNEI. Deletion took 1 base off V and 4 bases off J, with a span of 7 bases between the germline ends. From its cysteine to its phenylalanine, the CDR3 spans 13 amino acids. Solely the CDR3 DNA is kept, with 39 bases framed from the first base. The TCR beta CDR3 regions were amplified from RNA transcripts. A first-round RT-PCR of the TCR CDR3 used the HTBI primer set with the Qiagen OneStep RT-PCR kit. Libraries were constructed in a second round of multiplex PCR, after which size selection and purification were carried out. The libraries were sequenced on an Illumina HiSeq2000 using paired-end 100 bp reads. The paper's processing steps were these. SOAPnuke was used to process the raw data, with reads discarded if the reads contained adapters or uncalled bases, had a mean Phred below 15, or lacked an exact constant-primer or identifier match. High-quality paired reads were merged using COPE v1.2.5, and each unique nucleotide sequence was defined as a clonotype. MiTCR v1.1 was used to align the clonotypes against IMGT TRBV, TRBD and TRBJ reference segments. Analysis was restricted to V-J combinations with a frequency above 0.0001, which covered about 99% of repertoires. The TCS score was defined as the ratio of F50 (clonal expansion) to E x V (chaos), calculated using BLOSUM62-based TCRdist between CDR3 peptides within each V-J. Welch's t-statistics and random forest reduced 450 to 600 V-J features to roughly 13, which were used in a naive Bayes classifier (R e1071). The Morisita-Horn index was used to measure how similar the thyroid and blood repertoires were. TCRdb ran its own pipeline on the public reads, namely fastp trimming at Q25 and MiXCR clone calling, and kept in-frame beta chains. Here each entry gathers all rows of one CDR3 protein and keeps the most common genes and DNA. What appears here as the V and J calls and clone size reflects TCRdb's work, not the paper's. Here the sample has 660,000 or so distinct CDR3 sequences; roughly 46% occur a single time. The ten largest make up less than 8.5% of the sample.

On this clonotype itself: It lacks a known antigen. The input lacks base qualities; no much larger clone sits a single base away.

This sequence was found in an adult man with Graves' disease, either hyperthyroidism or ophthalmopathy (not recorded which). Sequences were obtained from peripheral blood or thyroid tissue (not recorded which). The chain employs TRBV2 and TRBJ1-2; too little of a D gene remains to name it. The CDR3 region: CASSEGLLYGYTF. The nucleotides are TGTGCCAGCAGTGAAGGACTGCTCTATGGCTACACCTTC.